This T cell receptor (beta chain) was recovered during a study of human T cells and chemical hapten exposure. The wider study: Diphenylcyclopropenone doses were given weekly to the scalps of patients across the approximately 25-week study. Once 0.01% DPC had been applied to the upper back by patch test, readings were taken at 6 days.

The CDR3 is 16 amino acids. Germline CDR1 SGHRS, CDR2 YFSETQ. With V trimmed by 0 bases and J by 7 bases, 6 bases remained unmatched. TCRdb re-analysed the RACE reads in MiXCR, keeping a single row per CDR3 protein. Seen here are around 53,000 distinct CDR3 sequences, roughly 9.5% observed once, and the top ten hold just under 4.5%. As to time point: patch test 1, 2 weeks after DPC sensitization. The treatment was: therapeutic diphenylcyclopropenone sensitization with weekly scalp DPC. This clonotype showed up many times. The antigen remains unidentified. Study observations and caveats: Expanded TCRs were compared with controls, and the expanded TCRs formed significantly more large CDR3 similarity clusters. The immune response of these alopecia patients might not match healthy individuals'.

Sample: whole blood, taken in connection with sensitization to the hapten diphenylcyclopropenone (DPC). The rearrangement links TRBV5-1 to TRBJ1-4, with TRBD1 matching 10 bases. This TCR was sampled from a woman between 50 and 59 years old with alopecia areata. Some clones in this sample may be carry-over from other donors' samples. DNA of the CDR3: TGCGCCAGCAGCTTGGTTGGCGGGACAGGGGCTGAAAAACTGTTTTTT. This encodes CASSLVGGTGAEKLFF.